This section outlines one T cell receptor beta chain sequence together with its context. Clones were read by immunoSEQ multiplex PCR, and TCRdb kept only the in-frame ones, dropping some. The sample lists approximately 180,000 clones, roughly 94% occurring once. The ends lost 6 bases at V and 2 bases at J; junction bases unmatched: 3. This CDR3 contains 13 residues. These data belong to a study of control samples from healthy donors and cancer patients. The source of this sequence is a woman younger than 35 in good health. The V and J genes are TRBV12-3 or TRBV12-4 and TRBJ2-7; 8 bases align to TRBD1. The sequenced material came from blood. CDR3 sequence (DNA): TGTGCCAGCAGCGCAGGGGGCCCCTACGAGCAGTACTTC. Translation: CASSAGGPYEQYF.